This entry concerns a single T cell receptor (beta chain). The sample comes from a study of blood T cell repertoires in COVID-19. Study overall: PBMCs, B-cell-depleted T cells, or T cells were the source of the cDNA or gDNA that made up the material.

CDR1 and CDR2 from the germline V gene are SGHNT and YYREEE (reference sequence). V lost 0 bases to trimming and J lost 5 bases, with 11 bases between them. The CDR3 loop spans 14 amino acids. Sequencing used immunoSEQ multiplex PCR; TCRdb keeps in-frame clones, though not all of them. The table has 300,000 to 400,000 clones, 65% to 90% seen once. This TCR was recovered from a woman in her fifties or sixties with COVID-19, enrolled during active disease. V usage is TRBV5-4 and J usage is TRBJ1-1, with D hard to call. Input material: peripheral blood. The CDR3 spells CASSLETGLTEAFF. Written as DNA, the CDR3 is TGTGCCAGCAGCTTGGAAACGGGTCTTACTGAAGCTTTCTTT.